This is a list of T cell receptor beta chains from one sample in a study of blood T cell repertoires in COVID-19. The method was immunoSEQ multiplex PCR; TCRdb's version includes in-frame clones alone and lacks a portion of them. This table holds about 310,000 clones, 85% to 90% found once. The sample comprised PBMCs or T cells enriched from blood (not recorded which). The receptors stem from a woman in her late teens or twenties with acute COVID-19. Both conserved end residues are part of each CDR3. The D gene is left open where the match is weak. Expanded clones are given a class, and other clones once, few, many or no size at all.

d_gene | j_gene | v_gene | abundance | len | CDR3nt | CDR3aa
NA | TRBJ2-7 | TRBV3-1/TRBV3-2 | NA | 15 | TGTGCCAGCAGCCGGAGTATTCTAGCATCCCACGAGCAGTACTTC | CASSRSILASHEQYF
NA | TRBJ2-7 | TRBV6-1 | once | 13 | TGTGCCAGCAGTGAAATCAGAGGAGACGAGCAGTACTTC | CASSEIRGDEQYF
NA | TRBJ1-2 | TRBV27 | NA | 13 | TGTGCCAGCAGAACCGGGAGGACTCATGGCTACACCTTC | CASRTGRTHGYTF
NA | TRBJ1-5 | TRBV28 | NA | 15 | TGTGCCAGCAGACAGGACCCAAGTCGGAATCAGCCCCAGCATTTT | CASRQDPSRNQPQHF
TRBD1 | TRBJ2-2 | TRBV30 | NA | 14 | TGTGCCTGGAGGAGACAGGGGCACACCGGGGAGCTGTTTTTT | CAWRRQGHTGELFF
NA | TRBJ2-3 | TRBV6-5 | few | 15 | TGTGCCAGCACACCTATAGGCGGTACCACAGATACGCAGTATTTT | CASTPIGGTTDTQYF
TRBD2 | TRBJ2-2 | TRBV9 | NA | 17 | TGTGCCAGCAGCGTTCGGGGGGGACCATTGAACACCGGGGAGCTGTTTTTT | CASSVRGGPLNTGELFF
TRBD2 | TRBJ2-1 | TRBV25-1 | once | 17 | TGTGCCAGCAGGCCGGGACTAAACTCTTGGTCCTACAATGAGCAGTTCTTC | CASRPGLNSWSYNEQFF
NA | TRBJ2-5 | TRBV11-3 | NA | 16 | TGTGCCAGCAGCCGGCGGGGGCAGGGGTACCAAGAGACCCAGTACTTC | CASSRRGQGYQETQYF
NA | TRBJ1-1 | TRBV27 | NA | 15 | TGTGCCAGCAGTTTAGCAGGGGTCAGGAACACTGAAGCTTTCTTT | CASSLAGVRNTEAFF
NA | TRBJ1-1 | TRBV20-1 | NA | 11 | TGCAGTGCTAAGCAGAACACTGAAGCTTTCTTT | CSAKQNTEAFF
TRBD2 | TRBJ2-7 | TRBV14 | NA | 16 | TGTGCCAGCAGCCCTTGGACTAGTTCCGTCTCCTACGAGCAGTACTTC | CASSPWTSSVSYEQYF
TRBD2 | TRBJ2-7 | TRBV7-9 | NA | 16 | TGTGCCAGCAGCCGGACTAGCGGGAGGGCCTATCGCGAGCAGTACTTC | CASSRTSGRAYREQYF
NA | TRBJ1-1 | TRBV6-4 | NA | 15 | TGTGCCAGCAGCGATTACGGGGGAATGAACACTGAAGCTTTCTTT | CASSDYGGMNTEAFF
TRBD1 | TRBJ1-2 | TRBV5-8 | NA | 16 | TGTGCCAGCAGCTTGGCCCGAACAGGGGGCTTAGATGGCTACACCTTC | CASSLARTGGLDGYTF
NA | TRBJ1-2 | TRBV28 | once | 13 | TGTGCCGAGAGCTTGGGGACAAACTATGGCTACACCTTC | CAESLGTNYGYTF
NA | TRBJ1-2 | TRBV19 | NA | 13 | TGTGCCAGTAGTATCGACTCTAACTATGGCTACACCTTC | CASSIDSNYGYTF
NA | TRBJ1-1 | TRBV5-1 | NA | 15 | TGCGCCAGCAGCCCAGCAGGGAGGGGGAACACTGAAGCTTTCTTT | CASSPAGRGNTEAFF
TRBD2 | TRBJ2-3 | TRBV28 | NA | 15 | TGTGCCAGCCGCAGCGGGACTGCTGGCACAGATACGCAGTATTTT | CASRSGTAGTDTQYF
NA | TRBJ1-1 | TRBV10-2 | once | 13 | TGCGCCAGCAGTGAGGCAGGCAACACTGAAGCTTTCTTT | CASSEAGNTEAFF
NA | TRBJ2-7 | TRBV5-1 | NA | 15 | TGCGCCAACGACACATCCGGTAGACAGACCTACGAGCAGTACTTC | CANDTSGRQTYEQYF
NA | TRBJ1-6 | TRBV27 | NA | 16 | TGTGCCAGCAGCCCTGCGGAGGCGGCCCGGAATTCACCCCTCCACTTT | CASSPAEAARNSPLHF
NA | TRBJ2-1 | TRBV11-3 | NA | 14 | TGTGCCAGCAGCTTAGGCCGGGATAGTAACGAGCAGTTCTTC | CASSLGRDSNEQFF
NA | TRBJ1-5 | TRBV28 | NA | 15 | TGTGCCAGCAGTTATGACGGGACACTTAATCAGCCCCAGCATTTT | CASSYDGTLNQPQHF
TRBD2 | TRBJ2-7 | TRBV9 | NA | 16 | TGTGCCAGCAGCCTAACAGGGACTAGCGGAGCCTACGAGCAGTACTTC | CASSLTGTSGAYEQYF
TRBD2 | TRBJ2-3 | TRBV4-2 | NA | 16 | TGTGCCAGCAGCCCCGCCCTAGCGGCCCTTACAGATACGCAGTATTTT | CASSPALAALTDTQYF
TRBD1 | TRBJ1-5 | TRBV28 | NA | 14 | TGTGCCAGCAACCTGGGACAGGGAGGCCAGCCCCAGCATTTT | CASNLGQGGQPQHF
TRBD1 | TRBJ1-1 | TRBV3-1/TRBV3-2 | NA | 16 | TGTGCCAGCAGCCCCCAAGGGACAGGGAAGAACACTGAAGCTTTCTTT | CASSPQGTGKNTEAFF
TRBD2 | TRBJ2-1 | TRBV18 | NA | 17 | TGTGCCAGCTCACCACCGGTAGCGGGAGGGGGATACAATGAGCAGTTCTTC | CASSPPVAGGGYNEQFF
TRBD1 | TRBJ1-5 | TRBV19 | NA | 14 | TGTGCCAGCTCACAGGGGGGAGGCAATCAGCCCCAGCATTTT | CASSQGGGNQPQHF
NA | TRBJ1-2 | TRBV3-1/TRBV3-2 | NA | 14 | TGTGCCAGCAGCCAGGACTCCGCGCGCTATGGCTACACCTTC | CASSQDSARYGYTF
TRBD1 | TRBJ1-2 | TRBV2 | NA | 14 | TGTGCCAGCAGTGCACAGGGGATTAACTATGGCTACACCTTC | CASSAQGINYGYTF
NA | TRBJ1-5 | TRBV13 | few | 15 | TGTGCCAGCAGTTGGGGGGGCCCTAGCAATCAGCCCCAGCATTTT | CASSWGGPSNQPQHF
NA | TRBJ2-1 | TRBV30 | NA | 15 | TGTGCCTGGAGTGTAGGCGGTGCGATTTACAATGAGCAGTTCTTC | CAWSVGGAIYNEQFF
NA | TRBJ1-1 | TRBV7-3 | NA | 14 | TGTGCCAGCAGCTTACAAGCGGGGAACACTGAAGCTTTCTTT | CASSLQAGNTEAFF
TRBD1 | TRBJ1-1 | TRBV18 | NA | 15 | TGTGCCAGCTCACCCGGACAGGGGATGAACACTGAAGCTTTCTTT | CASSPGQGMNTEAFF
NA | TRBJ1-2 | TRBV5-6 | NA | 13 | TGTGCCAGCAGCTTGAATATGCCAGATGGCTACACCTTC | CASSLNMPDGYTF
NA | TRBJ1-1 | TRBV2 | NA | 15 | TGTGCCAGCAGTGGGGTCGGACAGATGAACACTGAAGCTTTCTTT | CASSGVGQMNTEAFF
NA | TRBJ1-2 | TRBV28 | NA | 12 | TGTGCCAGCAGGCGCCCGGGTAGCGGCTACACCTTC | CASRRPGSGYTF
NA | TRBJ2-5 | TRBV18 | NA | 16 | TGTGCCAGCTCACCACGCCCTCCGGTCGGGGGAGAGACCCAGTACTTC | CASSPRPPVGGETQYF
TRBD1 | TRBJ2-7 | TRBV9 | NA | 14 | TGTGCCAGCAGCCCGGACAGGAGTCCCTACGAGCAGTACTTC | CASSPDRSPYEQYF
NA | TRBJ1-3 | TRBV9 | NA | 14 | TGTGCCAGCAGCGTGACTCGCTCTGGAAACACCATATATTTT | CASSVTRSGNTIYF
NA | TRBJ2-7 | TRBV5-1 | NA | 14 | TGCGCCAGCAGCTTGAAGGACAGAACCTACGAGCAGTACTTC | CASSLKDRTYEQYF
NA | TRBJ2-1 | TRBV14 | NA | 15 | TGTGCCAGCAGCCACGGGACTTTCTCCTACAATGAGCAGTTCTTC | CASSHGTFSYNEQFF
TRBD2 | TRBJ2-7 | TRBV5-8 | NA | 15 | TGTGCCAGCAGCCGGATCGGGGGGGAGTCCTACGAGCAGTACTTC | CASSRIGGESYEQYF
NA | TRBJ2-5 | TRBV5-1 | NA | 14 | TGCGCCAGCAGCTTGGTGACAGGGAGGGAGACCCAGTACTTC | CASSLVTGRETQYF
NA | TRBJ1-1 | TRBV7-3 | NA | 13 | TGTGCCAGCAGACTAAGTATGAACACTGAAGCTTTCTTT | CASRLSMNTEAFF
TRBD1 | TRBJ1-2 | TRBV18 | few | 13 | TGTGCCAGCTCACCCCGGGACAGGGATGGCTACACCTTC | CASSPRDRDGYTF
NA | TRBJ2-2 | TRBV29-1 | NA | 11 | TGCAGCGCCGGGGGCACCGGGGAGCTGTTTTTT | CSAGGTGELFF
TRBD2 | TRBJ2-7 | TRBV19 | NA | 16 | TGTGCCAGTAGTTATACTAGCGGGGGGCCGAGCGGCGAGCAGTACTTC | CASSYTSGGPSGEQYF
NA | TRBJ2-2 | TRBV5-1 | NA | 15 | TGCGCCAGCAGCTTCCTAGCGCTGAACACCGGGGAGCTGTTTTTT | CASSFLALNTGELFF
TRBD1 | TRBJ2-7 | TRBV5-1 | NA | 16 | TGCGCCAGCAGCTTGGAAGGGACAGGGGTCGGCTACGAGCAGTACTTC | CASSLEGTGVGYEQYF